This passage covers 6 T cell receptor beta chains from one sample sequenced in a study of beta chain features in type 1 diabetes. General study findings and limits: In every one of the four CD4+ subsets, TCRB CDR3s were moderately but significantly shorter in Type 1 diabetes patients.

These receptors have no identified antigens. The study reverse transcribed the entire isolated RNA, so it sequenced expressed TCRB transcripts. The repertoire was sequenced with immunoSEQ multiplex PCR; TCRdb's copy has only in-frame clones and lacks some. The table has nearly 350,000 clones, roughly 9% seen once. Sequencing used central memory CD4+ T cells from blood. The receptors shown here come from a man aged 25-40 years with type 1 diabetes.

This clone was recorded at least ten times. V usage is TRBV5-4 and J usage is TRBJ1-2; D remains unclear. Trimming pared 5 bases from V and 0 bases from J, leaving 8 bases between. The CDR3 contains 13 residues. The germline V gene encodes CDR1 SGHNT and CDR2 YYREEE (reference sequence). CDR3 protein: CASRHPSNYGYTF. DNA of the CDR3: TGTGCCAGCAGACATCCCTCTAACTATGGCTACACCTTC.

This clone appeared a few times. The gene calls are TRBV7-9 and TRBJ1-1; 7 nucleotides align to TRBD1. CDR3 length: 15 residues. Germline values: CDR1 SEHNR, CDR2 FQNEAQ (reference sequence). V dropped 1 base and J dropped 1; count of bases not matched to a gene: 3. CDR3 coding DNA: TGTGCCAGCAGCTTAGGCGGGACAGCGAACACTGAAGCTTTCTTT. Encoded protein: CASSLGGTANTEAFF.

The V gene is TRBV2, the J gene TRBJ2-2; D gene uncertain. From germline, CDR1 is SNHLY and CDR2 FYNNEI. The V and J ends lost 1 base and 7 bases respectively, with 7 bases between them. This CDR3 is 13 amino acids long. The CDR3 here is CASSEVGYGELFF. The DNA for the CDR3 is TGTGCCAGCAGTGAAGTCGGGTACGGGGAGCTGTTTTTT.

The CDR3 region is CASSWAKDGRNTGELFF. CDR3 DNA: TGTGCCAGCAGCTGGGCAAAAGATGGGCGGAACACCGGGGAGCTGTTTTTT. V gene TRBV7-9 combines with J gene TRBJ2-2; no clear D. Trimming left V 4 bases short and J 1 base short, with 16 bases between. This CDR3 spans 17 amino acids. Germline CDR1 reads SEHNR; CDR2 reads FQNEAQ (reference sequence).

This chain uses TRBV11-3 with TRBJ2-5, with D maybe TRBD2 (6 bases). The CDR3 has 15 residues. The germline V and J ends were trimmed by 5 bases and 4 bases, with 17 bases remaining between them. CDR1 SGHNT and CDR2 YENEEA come from the germline V gene. The DNA of the CDR3 is TGTGCCAGCAGCGGAGGGGACGGGAGTCCAGAGACCCAGTACTTC. Translation gives CASSGGDGSPETQYF.

In its sample, this clone was seen many times. The V and J genes are TRBV5-1 and TRBJ1-3; 7 bases match TRBD1. CDR1 and CDR2 from the germline V gene are SGHRS and YFSETQ. This CDR3 contains 14 residues. Trimming took 3 bases from V and 2 from J; bases not matched to a gene: 2. Here the CDR3 reads CASSSDRAGNTIYF. DNA of the CDR3: TGCGCCAGCAGCTCCGACAGGGCTGGAAACACCATATATTTT. The full variable domain, in which reference TRBV5-1 and TRBJ1-3 provide the parts outside the CDR3, is KAGVTQTPRYLIKTRGQQVTLSCSPISGHRSVSWYQQTPGQGLQFLFEYFSETQRNKGNFPGRFSGRQFSNSRSEMNVSTLELGDSALYLCASSSDRAGNTIYFGEGSWLTVV.